What follows describes a single TCR beta chain. Its antigen is undetermined. The treatment was: some 20 received Ad26.COV2.S at low or high dose, single or two shots; roughly five received placebo; per-sample allocation not given. Following the first vaccine or placebo injection, samples were taken on day 63. In Boston, the donor was an adult between 18-55 years of age. The sample comes from a study of Ad26.COV2.S vaccination and SARS-CoV-2 variants. About the study: Intramuscularly, Ad26.COV2.S was given either once or twice, 56 days apart.

Study results and limitations: Reported post-vaccination CD8+ and CD4+ T cell responses to spike showed substantial breadth. Total T cell responses may have been underestimated by the TCR breadth and depth analyses.

From germline, CDR1 is SGHVS and CDR2 FQNEAQ. The ends were cut back, 2 bases at V and 6 bases at J, with 13 bases in the middle. CDR3 size: 14 residues. Assay used: immunoSEQ multiplex PCR; TCRdb lists only in-frame clones, some missing. The sample lists more than 300,000 clones; 70% to 90% were seen once. This TCR derives from a person aged 18-65 years who received the Ad26.COV2.S COVID-19 vaccine or a placebo. Sequencing used peripheral blood, obtained in a trial of Ad26.COV2.S vaccine versus placebo. J is TRBJ1-2 and V is TRBV7-8, with a tentative D call TRBD1 (5 bases). CDR3 nucleotide sequence: TGTGCCAGCAGCTTACGGCAGGGCTTGGATGGCTACACCTTC. Residues: CASSLRQGLDGYTF.